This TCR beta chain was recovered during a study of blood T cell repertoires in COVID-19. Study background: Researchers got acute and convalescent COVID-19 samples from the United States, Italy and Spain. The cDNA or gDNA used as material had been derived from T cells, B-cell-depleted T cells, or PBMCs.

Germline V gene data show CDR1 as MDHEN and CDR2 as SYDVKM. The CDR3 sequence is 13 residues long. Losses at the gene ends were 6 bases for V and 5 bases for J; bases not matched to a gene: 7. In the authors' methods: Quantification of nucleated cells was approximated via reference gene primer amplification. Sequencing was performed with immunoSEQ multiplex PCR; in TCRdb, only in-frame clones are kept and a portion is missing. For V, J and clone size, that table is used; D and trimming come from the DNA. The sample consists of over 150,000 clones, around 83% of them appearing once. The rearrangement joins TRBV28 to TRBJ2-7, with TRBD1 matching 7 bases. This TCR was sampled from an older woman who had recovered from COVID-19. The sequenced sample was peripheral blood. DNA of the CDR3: TGTGCCAGCAGGACGGGACAGTTCCACGAGCAGTACTTC. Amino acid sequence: CASRTGQFHEQYF.